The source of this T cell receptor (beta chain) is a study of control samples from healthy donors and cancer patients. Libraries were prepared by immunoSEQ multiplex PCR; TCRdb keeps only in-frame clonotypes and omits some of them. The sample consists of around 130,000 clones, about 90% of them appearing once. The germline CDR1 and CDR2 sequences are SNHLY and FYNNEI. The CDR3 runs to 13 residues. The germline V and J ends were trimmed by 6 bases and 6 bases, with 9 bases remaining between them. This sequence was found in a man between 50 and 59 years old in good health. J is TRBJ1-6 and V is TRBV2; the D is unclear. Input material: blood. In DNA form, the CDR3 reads TGTGCCAGCAGAGGCCAGCTTAATTCACCCCTCCACTTT. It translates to CASRGQLNSPLHF.